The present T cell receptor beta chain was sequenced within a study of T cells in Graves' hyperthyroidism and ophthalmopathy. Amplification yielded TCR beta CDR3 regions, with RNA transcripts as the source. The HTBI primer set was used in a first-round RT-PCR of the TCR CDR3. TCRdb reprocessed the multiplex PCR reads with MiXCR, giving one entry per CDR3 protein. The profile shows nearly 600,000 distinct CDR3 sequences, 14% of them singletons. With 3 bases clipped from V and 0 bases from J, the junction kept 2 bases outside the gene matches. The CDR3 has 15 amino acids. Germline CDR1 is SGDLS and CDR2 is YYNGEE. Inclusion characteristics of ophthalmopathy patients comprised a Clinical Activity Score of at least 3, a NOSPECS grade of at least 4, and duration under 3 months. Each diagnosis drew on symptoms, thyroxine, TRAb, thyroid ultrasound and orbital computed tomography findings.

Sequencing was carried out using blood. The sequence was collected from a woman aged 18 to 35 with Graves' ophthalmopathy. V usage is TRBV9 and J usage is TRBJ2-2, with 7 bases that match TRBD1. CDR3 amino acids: CASSDRGANTGELFF. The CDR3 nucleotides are TGTGCCAGCAGCGACAGGGGAGCGAACACCGGGGAGCTGTTTTTT.